A single sample is the source of the 8 T cell receptor beta chains below, sequenced in a study of blood T cell repertoires in COVID-19. The table came from immunoSEQ multiplex PCR; TCRdb's copy has only in-frame clones and leaves some out. The repertoire holds approximately 120,000 clones, with approximately 68% as singletons. The sample consisted of peripheral blood. The receptors originated from a woman between 70 and 85 years old with acute or convalescent COVID-19.

This clone was seen a handful of times. The chain employs TRBV30 and TRBJ1-5, with D possibly TRBD1 on 5 matching bases. V lost 0 bases and J 11 bases, leaving 11 bases between the germline ends. CDR1 and CDR2 from the germline V gene are GTSNPN and SVGIG (reference sequence). This CDR3 is built from 12 residues. CDR3 residues: CAWSVQASTQHF. The CDR3 region has the DNA TGTGCCTGGAGTGTACAGGCCTCCACCCAGCATTTT.

The V gene is TRBV2, the J gene TRBJ2-3; 10 positions agree with TRBD2. The V segment lost 5 bases and the J segment 9 bases; nucleotides outside the gene matches: 11. Germline lookup yields CDR1 SNHLY and CDR2 FYNNEI. The length of the CDR3 is 15 residues. The CDR3 sequence: CASSKRGGDSTTQYF. CDR3 sequence (DNA): TGTGCCAGCAGTAAGCGGGGGGGCGATTCAACGACGCAGTATTTT.

The V call is TRBV12-3 or TRBV12-4, the J call TRBJ1-1; unclear D gene. The CDR3 runs to 13 residues. V lost 6 bases and J lost 2, with 10 bases in between. The DNA for the CDR3 is TGTGCCAGCAGAGCGACGGTTAACACTGAAGCTTTCTTT. It codes for CASRATVNTEAFF.

This clone was seen many times. The chain's CDR3 is CASSLFINEQFF. CDR3 DNA: TGTGCCAGCAGCTTATTCATCAATGAGCAGTTCTTC. The chain couples TRBV7-9 to TRBJ2-1; D remains ambiguous. This CDR3 is built from 12 residues. CDR1 and CDR2 from the germline V gene are SEHNR and FQNEAQ (reference sequence). V lost 2 bases and J lost 6, with 5 bases in between.

This clone was observed a few times. The chain combines TRBV6-5 with TRBJ1-1; no clear D. This CDR3 contains 15 residues. Trimming stripped 4 bases from V and 1 base from J, with 13 bases between. CDR1 and CDR2 (germline): MNHEY, SVGAGI. The CDR3 reads CASSSSAGRNTEAFF. The CDR3, as DNA: TGTGCCAGCAGTTCCTCGGCGGGGAGGAACACTGAAGCTTTCTTT.

The chain combines TRBV10-3 with TRBJ1-2; 7 bases fit TRBD1. J was trimmed by 6 bases and V by 4 bases; bases with no gene match: 5. The CDR3 has 13 residues. The germline V gene has CDR1 ENHRY and CDR2 SYGVKD. The CDR3 loop is CAISVKGADGYTF. The CDR3 region has the DNA TGTGCCATCAGTGTAAAGGGGGCCGATGGCTACACCTTC.

The chain recombines TRBV24-1 with TRBJ2-7; 9 bases are shared with TRBD2. This CDR3 spans 13 amino acids. Germline values: CDR1 KGHDR, CDR2 SFDVKD. The V gene end was trimmed by 9 bases and the J gene end by 4 bases; junction bases not matched to a gene: 6. CDR3 amino acids: CATAEAGGYEQYF. In DNA, the CDR3 is TGTGCCACCGCGGAAGCGGGAGGTTACGAGCAGTACTTC.

V and J are TRBV19 and TRBJ2-3, with D possibly TRBD1 on 6 matching bases. From germline, CDR1 is LNHDA and CDR2 SQIVND (reference sequence). Trimming took off 10 bases at V and 5 bases at J, with 19 bases between the two ends. The CDR3 has 14 amino acids. The CDR3 here is CATEGVGPGDTQYF. Here the CDR3 DNA reads TGTGCCACCGAGGGGGTGGGCCCCGGAGATACGCAGTATTTT.